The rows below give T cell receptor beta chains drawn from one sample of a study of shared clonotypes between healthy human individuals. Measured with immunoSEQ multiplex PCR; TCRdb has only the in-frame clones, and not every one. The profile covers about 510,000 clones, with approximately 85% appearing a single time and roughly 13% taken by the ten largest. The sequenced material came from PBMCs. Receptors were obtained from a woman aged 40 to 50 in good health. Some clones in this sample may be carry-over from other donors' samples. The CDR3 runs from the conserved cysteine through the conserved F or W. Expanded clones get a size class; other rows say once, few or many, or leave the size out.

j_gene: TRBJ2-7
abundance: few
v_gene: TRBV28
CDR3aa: CASSLVDRDSYEQYF

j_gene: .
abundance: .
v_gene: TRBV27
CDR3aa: CASSPRGRGEQYF

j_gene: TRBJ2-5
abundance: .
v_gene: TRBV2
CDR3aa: CASSRTSGREETQYF

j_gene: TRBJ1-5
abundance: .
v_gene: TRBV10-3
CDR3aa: CAISGYNQPQHF

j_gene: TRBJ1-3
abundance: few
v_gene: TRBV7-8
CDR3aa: CASRGRGDSGNTIYF

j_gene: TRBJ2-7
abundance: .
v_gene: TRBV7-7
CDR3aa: CASSPSGPYEQYF

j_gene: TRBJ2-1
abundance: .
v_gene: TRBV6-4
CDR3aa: CASSLHGDSYNEQFF

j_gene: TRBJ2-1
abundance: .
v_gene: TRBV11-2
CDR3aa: CASSPQQGRGGHNEQFF

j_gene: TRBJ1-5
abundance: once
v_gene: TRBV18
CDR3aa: CASSPGTVANQPQHF

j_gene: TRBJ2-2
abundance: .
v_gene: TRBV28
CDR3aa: CASSLGTGRAGTGELFF